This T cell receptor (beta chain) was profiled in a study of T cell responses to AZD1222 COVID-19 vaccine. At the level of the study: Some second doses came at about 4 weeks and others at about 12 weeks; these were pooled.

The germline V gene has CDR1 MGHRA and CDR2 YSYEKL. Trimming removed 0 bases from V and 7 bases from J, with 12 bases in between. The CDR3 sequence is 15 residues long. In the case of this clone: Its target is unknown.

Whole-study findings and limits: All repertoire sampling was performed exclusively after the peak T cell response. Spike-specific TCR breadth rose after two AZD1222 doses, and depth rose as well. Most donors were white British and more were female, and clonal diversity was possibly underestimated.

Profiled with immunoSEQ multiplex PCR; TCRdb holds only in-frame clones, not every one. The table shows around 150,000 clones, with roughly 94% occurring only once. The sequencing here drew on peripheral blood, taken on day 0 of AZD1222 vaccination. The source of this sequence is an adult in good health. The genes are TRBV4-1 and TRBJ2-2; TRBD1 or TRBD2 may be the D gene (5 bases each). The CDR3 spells CASSQDPGTYGELFF. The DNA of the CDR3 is TGCGCCAGCAGCCAAGATCCCGGGACGTACGGGGAGCTGTTTTTT.